One and the same sample provided the 25 T cell receptor beta chains below, sequenced in a study of cytomegalovirus exposure and HLA in healthy donors (dated by TCRdb to about 2017). Libraries were constructed by the immunoSEQ multiplex PCR assay. The multiplex PCR relied on a mix of 60 forward primers for TCR Vbeta segments and 13 reverse primers for TCR Jbeta segments. TCRdb took over this immuneACCESS table, retaining in-frame rearrangements with V and J assigned. Such tables are incomplete; in checked studies, under half of the missing clones stem from an unresolved V gene, and the remainder is unexplained. The sample table contains roughly 230,000 clones; only one count was recorded for 92% of them. Approximately 1.5% of the sample goes to the ten largest clones. Sequencing used PBMCs. These TCRs come from a girl aged 2-10 years in good health and CMV-seronegative.

This chain links TRBV28 with TRBJ2-7, with 7 bases identical to TRBD1. V lost 8 bases to trimming and J lost 5 bases; unmatched junction nucleotides: 12. The CDR3 spans 14 residues. Germline assignment: CDR1 MDHEN and CDR2 SYDVKM. The CDR3 loop is CASGRQGGWNEQYF. Here the CDR3 DNA reads TGTGCCAGCGGTAGACAGGGCGGGTGGAACGAGCAGTACTTC.

CDR3 DNA: TGCGCCAGCAGCCAAGATCTAGGGCTAGCGGACACAGATACGCAGTATTTT. This sequence encodes CASSQDLGLADTDTQYF. V usage is TRBV4-1 and J usage is TRBJ2-3, with 7 bases matching TRBD2. The CDR3 length is 17 residues. Per the germline V gene, CDR1 is MGHRA and CDR2 is YSYEKL. Unmatched junction bases numbered 8, after V lost 0 bases and J lost 2 bases.

V gene TRBV13 combines with J gene TRBJ1-2, with a weak D call TRBD1 (6 bases). This CDR3 has 14 amino acids. V was pared by 0 bases and J by 6 bases, with 11 bases between. Germline loops: CDR1 PRHDT, CDR2 FYEKMQ (reference sequence). CDR3 protein: CASSLGTGNDGYTF. The CDR3 DNA follows: TGTGCCAGCAGCTTAGGAACAGGGAATGATGGCTACACCTTC.

This chain uses TRBV6-1 with TRBJ2-1; D uncertain. Looked up from germline, CDR1 is MNHNS and CDR2 is SASEGT. CDR3 length equals 15 residues. Trimming left V 2 bases short and J 0 bases short, with 8 bases between. The CDR3 nucleotides are TGTGCCAGCAGTGAAATGGGCAGCTCCTACAATGAGCAGTTCTTC. Protein: CASSEMGSSYNEQFF.

This chain links TRBV6-1 with TRBJ1-1, with TRBD1 as a possible D gene (6 bases). Trimming left V 6 bases short and J 7 bases short, with 12 bases between. There are 12 residues in the CDR3. CDR1 MNHNS and CDR2 SASEGT come from the germline V gene. The CDR3 DNA sequence: TGTGCCAGCAGGCTACAGGGCATTGAAGCTTTCTTT. It translates to CASRLQGIEAFF.

CDR3 sequence: CSVERGAEQYF. The CDR3 DNA sequence: TGCAGCGTTGAGCGGGGGGCCGAGCAGTACTTC. V is TRBV29-1 and J is TRBJ2-7; 8 positions agree with TRBD2. Germline lookup yields CDR1 SQVTM and CDR2 ANQGSEA. The CDR3 spans 11 residues. V dropped 3 bases and J dropped 6; count of bases not matched to a gene: 1.

This chain uses TRBV2 with TRBJ1-3; tentatively, D is TRBD1 (6 bases). Germline V CDR1 and CDR2: SNHLY, FYNNEI. V was clipped by 6 bases and J by 1 base, with 7 bases between them. The CDR3 totals 13 residues. This chain's CDR3 is CASSGTSGNTIYF. The CDR3 bases are TGTGCCAGCAGCGGGACATCTGGAAACACCATATATTTT.

The gene calls are TRBV6-5 and TRBJ2-7; perhaps TRBD2 as D (6 bases). This CDR3 contains 13 residues. Trimming left V 7 bases short and J 4 bases short, with 14 bases between. Germline V gene data show CDR1 as MNHEY and CDR2 as SVGAGI. The CDR3 protein is CASTEGTSYEQYF. CDR3 DNA: TGTGCCAGCACAGAGGGGACTTCGTACGAGCAGTACTTC.

The rearrangement joins TRBV29-1 to TRBJ2-7; weak D call: TRBD2 (5 bases). Germline V gene lookup returns CDR1 SQVTM and CDR2 ANQGSEA. The CDR3 is 13 amino acids. V was shortened by 0 bases and J by 3 bases, with 9 bases between the two germline ends. The CDR3 DNA reads as TGCAGCGTTGAAGAGTCCGGGGTCTACGAGCAGTACTTC. Translated, it gives CSVEESGVYEQYF.

J is TRBJ2-2 and V is TRBV27; 7 bases match TRBD2. The germline V gene has CDR1 MNHEY and CDR2 SMNVEV (reference sequence). V trimming: 3 bases; J trimming: 2 bases; junction bases outside the gene matches: 6. The CDR3 is 16 amino acids. CDR3 sequence: CASSFEASGNTGELFF. The DNA of the CDR3 is TGTGCCAGCAGTTTTGAGGCTAGCGGTAACACCGGGGAGCTGTTTTTT.

As for this clone: The junction departs from germline at one end; a sequencing error may be responsible. The sample holds other DNA sequences that translate to the same CDR3. J is TRBJ1-5 and V is TRBV5-4, with D perhaps matching TRBD1 (6 bases). This CDR3 comprises 16 residues. Germline lookup yields CDR1 SGHNT and CDR2 YYREEE (reference sequence). The CDR3 loop is CASSQDSGQRDQPQHF. CDR3 DNA sequence: TGCGCCAGCAGCCAAGATTCTGGACAGCGCGATCAGCCCCAGCATTTT.

V and J are TRBV29-1 and TRBJ2-2; possibly TRBD1 for D (6 bases). Per the germline V gene, CDR1 is SQVTM and CDR2 is ANQGSEA. The CDR3 is made up of 13 amino acids. The germline V and J ends were trimmed by 5 bases and 1 base, with 8 bases remaining between them. The CDR3 bases are TGCAGCGTTAAGGGGGAGAACACCGGGGAGCTGTTTTTT. As protein: CSVKGENTGELFF.

The V gene is TRBV2, the J gene TRBJ1-1, with 7 bases matching TRBD1. The CDR3 covers 12 residues. Trimming cost V 8 bases and J 5 bases; bases outside gene matches: 5. The germline V gene has CDR1 SNHLY and CDR2 FYNNEI. This CDR3 reads CASPTQGTEAFF. In nucleotides, the CDR3 is TGTGCCAGCCCGACACAGGGGACTGAAGCTTTCTTT.

This chain joins TRBV27 and TRBJ1-2; D uncertain. Trimming pared 9 bases from V and 4 bases from J, leaving 12 bases between. CDR1 is MNHEY, CDR2 SMNVEV, per germline (reference sequence). The CDR3 covers 12 residues. CDR3 DNA sequence: TGTGCCAGTTGGGCGGGGTTCTATGGCTACACCTTC. Amino acids: CASWAGFYGYTF.

In its sample, this clone was seen a few times. The gene calls are TRBV6-1 and TRBJ2-2, with 7 positions matching TRBD2. The CDR3 is 14 residues long. The V gene end was trimmed by 2 bases and the J gene end by 3 bases; junction bases not matched to a gene: 0. Germline V lookup: CDR1 MNHNS, CDR2 SASEGT. CDR3 in amino acids: CASSELADTGELFF. The CDR3 DNA reads as TGTGCCAGCAGTGAACTAGCGGACACCGGGGAGCTGTTTTTT.

This chain uses TRBV28 with TRBJ1-5, with 10 bases fitting TRBD1. Germline CDR1 MDHEN, CDR2 SYDVKM. With 4 bases clipped from V and 4 bases from J, the junction kept 4 bases outside the gene matches. There are 15 residues in the CDR3. CDR3 DNA: TGTGCCAGCAGTTACCCGGGACAGGGGAATCAGCCCCAGCATTTT. Protein sequence: CASSYPGQGNQPQHF.

DNA for the CDR3: TGTGCCAGTAGTGACGTAGCGGGAGACTTCACAGATACGCAGTATTTT. Its protein product is CASSDVAGDFTDTQYF. The rearrangement uses TRBV19 and TRBJ2-3, with 9 bases that match TRBD2. V shed 5 bases, J shed 2 bases, and the junction held 8 bases outside the gene matches. This CDR3 contains 16 residues. Germline V gene data show CDR1 as LNHDA and CDR2 as SQIVND (reference sequence).

The gene calls are TRBV9 and TRBJ2-3; D not resolved. Germline CDR1 SGDLS, CDR2 YYNGEE. CDR3 length equals 13 residues. V was clipped by 2 bases and J by 8 bases, with 12 bases between them. The CDR3 coding sequence is TGTGCCAGCAGCGTCGCTATTGTTGCTACGCAGTATTTT. Protein sequence: CASSVAIVATQYF.

This rearrangement joins TRBV2 to TRBJ1-2; 9 bases map to TRBD1. CDR3 size: 18 residues. Germline V gene data show CDR1 as SNHLY and CDR2 as FYNNEI. Germline trimming cut 3 bases from V and 3 bases from J; bases unmatched to any gene: 14. The CDR3 nucleotides read TGTGCCAGCAGTGAGGGCGGGACAGGGTGGATATTGGACTATGGCTACACCTTC. Its protein product is CASSEGGTGWILDYGYTF.

The chain has TRBV10-3 and TRBJ2-1; perhaps TRBD2 as D (5 bases). The CDR3 has 18 residues. From germline, CDR1 is ENHRY and CDR2 SYGVKD. The ends were cut back, 2 bases at V and 4 bases at J, with 21 bases in the middle. The CDR3 coding sequence is TGTGCCATCAGTGAGCGAGCTATACTGAAGCGGAAATACAATGAGCAGTTCTTC. It is translated as CAISERAILKRKYNEQFF.

The rearrangement links TRBV10-3 to TRBJ2-1; TRBD1 matches 8 bases. V was pared by 1 base and J by 7 bases, with 3 bases of the junction left unmatched. The V gene's germline CDR1 is ENHRY and CDR2 SYGVKD. CDR3 size: 14 residues. Here the CDR3 DNA reads TGTGCCATCAGTGAGTGGACAGGGAATAATGAGCAGTTCTTC. It specifies CAISEWTGNNEQFF.

The rearrangement joins TRBV29-1 to TRBJ2-1; 10 nucleotides agree with TRBD1. The CDR3 covers 16 residues. The junction had 12 bases not matched to a gene; V was cut back by 2 bases and J by 8 bases. Germline CDR1 is SQVTM and CDR2 is ANQGSEA. The chain's CDR3 is CSVETPDRGHYDEQFF. CDR3 DNA sequence: TGCAGCGTTGAAACCCCCGACAGGGGGCATTATGATGAGCAGTTCTTC.

The chain is built from TRBV6-4 and TRBJ2-2; D gene ambiguous. Germline-derived CDR1 and CDR2 are MRHNA and SNTAGT. Deletions cut 5 bases from V and 5 bases from J, with 15 bases between. The CDR3 contains 15 residues. CDR3 DNA: TGTGCCAGCAGTCCAACTTCTTACTCTACCGGGGAGCTGTTTTTT. Encoded protein: CASSPTSYSTGELFF.

The gene calls are TRBV30 and TRBJ2-7, with 7 positions matching TRBD1. The CDR3 consists of 11 residues. V was clipped by 1 base and J by 6 bases; unmatched bases: 0. The germline gives CDR1 GTSNPN, CDR2 SVGIG (reference sequence). CDR3 bases: TGTGCCTGGAGTGCAGGGGGCGAGCAGTACTTC. Translating it yields CAWSAGGEQYF.

The chain recombines TRBV2 with TRBJ2-7; the D gene is possibly TRBD2 (5 bases). V lost 1 base to trimming and J lost 0 bases, with 10 bases between them. The CDR3 loop spans 15 amino acids. Per the germline V gene, CDR1 is SNHLY and CDR2 is FYNNEI. The CDR3 coding sequence is TGTGCCAGCAGTGAAGTGGGCGGAGGCTCCTACGAGCAGTACTTC. Protein sequence: CASSEVGGGSYEQYF. The full variable domain, its missing parts supplied by reference TRBV2 and TRBJ2-7, is EPEVTQTPSHQVTQMGQEVILRCVPISNHLYFYWYRQILGQKVEFLVSFYNNEISEKSEIFDDQFSVERPDGSNFTLKIRSTKLEDSAMYFCASSEVGGGSYEQYFGPGTRLTVT.